Listed here are 8 T cell receptor beta chains from one sample, sequenced in a study of blood T cell repertoires in COVID-19. Repertoires were generated with immunoSEQ multiplex PCR, while TCRdb's copy carries only in-frame clones and drops some. In the table there are about 280,000 clones, nearly 90% of which are singletons. The sequenced sample was peripheral blood. The receptors originated from a man aged 18 to 30 with active or convalescent COVID-19.

The rearrangement links TRBV6-5 to TRBJ1-2; no firm D call. CDR3 length equals 12 residues. Trimming cost V 9 bases and J 2 bases, with 10 bases left between them. Germline V gene sequence: CDR1 MNHEY, CDR2 SVGAGI. The CDR3 sequence: CASGRLNYGYTF. The DNA of the CDR3 is TGTGCCAGTGGCAGGCTCAACTATGGCTACACCTTC.

V usage is TRBV19 and J usage is TRBJ1-4; D may be TRBD1 (6 bases). Germline assignment: CDR1 LNHDA and CDR2 SQIVND (reference sequence). CDR3 size: 14 residues. V shed 9 bases and J shed 8 bases, with 19 bases lying between them. CDR3 coding DNA: TGTGCCAGCCGGGACACCCTCCTGGGGGAAAAACTGTTTTTT. Protein sequence: CASRDTLLGEKLFF.

V usage is TRBV9 and J usage is TRBJ2-3; 10 positions agree with TRBD2. CDR1 is SGDLS and CDR2 is YYNGEE in the germline V gene. With V trimmed by 0 bases and J by 5 bases, 9 bases remained unmatched. This CDR3 spans 17 amino acids. The CDR3, as DNA: TGTGCCAGCAGCGTAGCTACAGCGGGGGGGCCAATAGATACGCAGTATTTT. Translated, it gives CASSVATAGGPIDTQYF.

The J gene is TRBJ1-4, the V gene TRBV27; TRBD1 aligns across 7 bases. Trimming removed 6 bases from V and 8 bases from J; junction bases left unmatched: 12. The V gene's germline CDR1 is MNHEY and CDR2 SMNVEV (reference sequence). The CDR3 runs to 15 residues. Here the CDR3 DNA reads TGTGCCAGCAGATCACTCGACAGGGTTGGGGAAAAACTGTTTTTT. Amino acids: CASRSLDRVGEKLFF.

The chain joins TRBV10-3 to TRBJ1-1; TRBD1 matches 9 bases. In germline, CDR1 is ENHRY, CDR2 SYGVKD. V was clipped by 5 bases and J by 7 bases; unmatched bases: 11. This CDR3 has 15 residues. The CDR3 bases are TGTGCCATCAGTACACAGGGGGCTCGAGGGGTTGAAGCTTTCTTT. Its protein is CAISTQGARGVEAFF.

The rearrangement joins TRBV6-2 or TRBV6-3 to TRBJ2-5; no reliable D call. Trimming stripped 2 bases from V and 3 bases from J, with 19 bases between. The germline gives CDR1 MNHEY, CDR2 SVGEGT. This CDR3 has 17 amino acids. CDR3 bases: TGTGCCAGCAGTTACGATTCACTACTTCGGGTTAAAGAGACCCAGTACTTC. It yields the protein CASSYDSLLRVKETQYF.

The V gene is TRBV21-1, the J gene TRBJ1-4. TRBV21-1 is termed a pseudogene. The CDR3 totals 15 residues. The CDR3: CASSAPWESNEKLFF. The CDR3 DNA reads TGTGCCAGCAGCGCCCCCTGGGAGTCTAATGAAAAACTGTTTTTT.

The chain employs TRBV10-2 and TRBJ1-5; D not certain. The CDR3 covers 13 residues. Germline CDR1 WSHSY, CDR2 SAAADI. V was pared by 2 bases and J by 4 bases, with 6 bases between. CDR3 coding DNA: TGCGCCAGCAGTGAGCCCGGGAATCAGCCCCAGCATTTT. Translated, it gives CASSEPGNQPQHF.